This T cell receptor beta chain was identified in a study of PD-L1 blockade in urothelial cancer. Study summary: Males with urothelial cancer arising in the bladder constituted twenty-five of the 29 patients. Each blood sample yielded a median of 141,255 T cells. The authors examined blood 3 weeks (second dose) and 6 weeks after treatment start.

Repertoires were generated with immunoSEQ multiplex PCR, while TCRdb's copy carries only in-frame clones and drops some. The sample has some 63,000 clones, about four fifths seen once. Trimming shortened V by 0 bases and J by 2 bases, and 10 bases separated the two germline ends. Looked up from germline, CDR1 is SGHTA and CDR2 is FQGTGA. CDR3 size: 15 residues. Time point here: pretreatment peripheral blood. Patients yielded 1 to 8 samples each, pretreatment and on-treatment. The receptor comes from a man between 65 and 80 years old with urothelial cancer. The specimen was PBMCs, collected around atezolizumab (anti-PD-L1) treatment. This chain uses TRBV7-3 with TRBJ2-5, with unresolved D. The CDR3 bases are TGTGCCAGCAGCTTAACCCCTGCGCGTCAAGAGACCCAGTACTTC. Its translation: CASSLTPARQETQYF.